The 16 T cell receptor beta chains in this list originate from one sample, sequenced in a study of blood T cell repertoires in COVID-19. The repertoire was sequenced with immunoSEQ multiplex PCR; TCRdb's copy has only in-frame clones and lacks some. Found here are fewer than 90,000 clones, approximately 80% of them singletons; the top ten hold about half. The material sequenced was peripheral blood. The receptors here all came from a human donor in a cohort sampled during active COVID-19.

The chain joins TRBV6-5 to TRBJ2-5; 8 positions agree with TRBD1. CDR1 MNHEY and CDR2 SVGAGI come from the germline V gene. Unmatched junction bases numbered 8, after V lost 6 bases and J lost 5 bases. CDR3 length equals 14 residues. The CDR3 DNA sequence: TGTGCCAGCAGCGCTGGGACAGGAGGGGAGACCCAGTACTTC. Translated: CASSAGTGGETQYF.

The chain is built from TRBV19 and TRBJ1-3, with D unresolved. V lost 7 bases, J lost 4 bases, and 14 bases lay in between. This CDR3 has 14 residues. In germline, CDR1 is LNHDA, CDR2 SQIVND (reference sequence). The CDR3 nucleotides read TGTGCCAGTACCCGGGGAGGGAGCGGAAACACCATATATTTT. Protein product: CASTRGGSGNTIYF.

The chain uses TRBV5-4 and TRBJ2-1; 8 positions match TRBD2. The CDR3 consists of 12 residues. CDR1 SGHNT and CDR2 YYREEE come from the germline V gene (reference sequence). With V trimmed by 3 bases and J by 10 bases, 3 bases remained unmatched. CDR3 protein: CASSWVAGEQFF. The CDR3 coding sequence is TGTGCCAGCAGCTGGGTAGCGGGGGAGCAGTTCTTC.

The chain employs TRBV7-2 and TRBJ1-2; 7 bases are a match to TRBD1. The V gene's germline CDR1 is SGHTA and CDR2 FQGNSA. The length of the CDR3 is 14 residues. V lost 4 bases and J lost 8; bases outside the gene matches: 10. CDR3 nucleotides: TGTGCCAGCAGCTCACCGGACAGGTCGGTGGGCTACACCTTC. This sequence encodes CASSSPDRSVGYTF.

Written as DNA, the CDR3 is TGTGCCAGCAGCTACTACAATGAGCAGTTCTTC. Encoded protein: CASSYYNEQFF. The chain links TRBV2 to TRBJ2-1; D unclear. Trimming took 6 bases from V and 3 from J, leaving 3 bases between them. The CDR3 is 11 amino acids. CDR1 and CDR2 from the germline V gene are SNHLY and FYNNEI.

This clone was seen once. Here the CDR3 DNA reads TGTGCCAGTAGTATCTCGTTGGGAGTAAGGTACAATGAGCAGTTCTTC. Translating gives CASSISLGVRYNEQFF. This chain uses TRBV19 with TRBJ2-1; possible D gene TRBD2, 5 bases. Between the trimmed V and J ends, which lost 3 bases and 4 bases, there was a span of 16 bases. CDR1 is LNHDA, CDR2 SQIVND, per germline (reference sequence). CDR3 length equals 16 residues.

This rearrangement joins TRBV7-2 to TRBJ1-5; D is possibly TRBD1 (5 bases). The CDR3 sequence is 16 residues long. V was shortened by 1 base and J by 6 bases, with 16 bases between the two germline ends. Per germline, CDR1 SGHTA and CDR2 FQGNSA. This chain's CDR3 is CASSLVQGLSAQPQHF. In nucleotides, the CDR3 is TGTGCCAGCAGCTTAGTTCAGGGACTTTCGGCTCAGCCCCAGCATTTT.

For this clone: Germline is not matched at one junction end, which may reflect a read error. J is TRBJ2-5 and V is TRBV7-7; D possibly corresponds to TRBD1 (6 bases). The CDR3 loop spans 14 amino acids. Germline loops: CDR1 SSHAT, CDR2 FNYEAQ (reference sequence). In DNA, the CDR3 is TGTGCTAGCAGCCCACTAGGGGGTGGTGAGACCCAGTACTTC. It translates to CASSPLGGGETQYF.

The chain couples TRBV28 to TRBJ2-7, with a possible D match to TRBD1 (5 bases). The CDR3 consists of 17 residues. CDR1 is MDHEN, CDR2 SYDVKM, per germline. V lost 6 bases and J lost 2, with 23 bases in between. The CDR3 reads CASSSTGVPNPPYEQYF. The CDR3 nucleotides are TGTGCCAGCAGCTCCACAGGAGTTCCAAACCCACCCTACGAGCAGTACTTC.

This rearrangement joins TRBV7-2 to TRBJ2-5; D gene uncertain. The V and J ends lost 3 bases and 5 bases respectively, with 7 bases between them. The CDR3 runs to 12 residues. In germline, CDR1 is SGHTA, CDR2 FQGNSA. Here the CDR3 DNA reads TGTGCCAGCAGCTTGTATGTGGAGACCCAGTACTTC. Amino acid sequence: CASSLYVETQYF.

The J gene is TRBJ2-5, the V gene TRBV28; D is uncertain. The V gene lost 2 bases and the J gene lost 4 bases, with 5 bases spanning the gap. The V gene's germline CDR1 is MDHEN and CDR2 SYDVKM. This CDR3 comprises 12 residues. The CDR3 loop reads CASSLIRETQYF. The CDR3 coding sequence is TGTGCCAGCAGTTTAATTAGAGAGACCCAGTACTTC.

This clone was found once. The rearrangement uses TRBV6-2 or TRBV6-3 and TRBJ2-3; 7 nucleotides agree with TRBD1. With V trimmed by 5 bases and J by 6 bases, 8 bases remained unmatched. Germline V CDR1 and CDR2: MNHEY, SVGEGT. The CDR3 extends over 14 amino acids. For the CDR3, the DNA is TGTGCCAGCAGTCGTCAGACAGGGCTCGATACGCAGTATTTT. Translation gives CASSRQTGLDTQYF.

V usage is TRBV7-2 and J usage is TRBJ2-1, with 8 positions matching TRBD2. V dropped 0 bases and J dropped 0; count of bases not matched to a gene: 4. The germline V gene encodes CDR1 SGHTA and CDR2 FQGNSA. The CDR3 totals 17 residues. Written as DNA, the CDR3 is TGTGCCAGCAGCTTAGCGTTTAGCGGGGTCTCCTACAATGAGCAGTTCTTC. Protein: CASSLAFSGVSYNEQFF.

This clone was found a few times. The gene calls are TRBV27 and TRBJ2-2; perhaps TRBD2 as D (5 bases). The CDR3 covers 14 residues. V was shortened by 6 bases and J by 0 bases, with 8 bases between the two germline ends. Germline V gene lookup returns CDR1 MNHEY and CDR2 SMNVEV (reference sequence). The CDR3 loop reads CASREAANTGELFF. CDR3 in DNA: TGTGCCAGCAGGGAGGCAGCGAACACCGGGGAGCTGTTTTTT.

The chain recombines TRBV6-6 with TRBJ1-1; TRBD1 is a possible D gene (6 bases). Trimming removed 9 bases from V and 10 bases from J, with 15 bases in between. The CDR3 totals 11 residues. Germline CDR1 MNHNY, CDR2 SVGAGI (reference sequence). CDR3 amino acids: CASNTGLGAFF. For the CDR3, the DNA is TGTGCCAGTAATACAGGGTTGGGAGCTTTCTTT.

The rearrangement uses TRBV21-1 and TRBJ2-1; the tabulated D call, TRBD2, remains unverified against the DNA. TRBV21-1 is termed a pseudogene. The CDR3 is made up of 17 amino acids. The CDR3 DNA reads TGTGCCAGCAGCAAAGCGCGGGGGACTAGCGGGAGTCATGAGCAGTTCTTC. Protein sequence: CASSKARGTSGSHEQFF.